This T cell receptor (beta chain) originates from a study of shared clonotypes between healthy human individuals. The naive CD8 fraction comprised CD45RO-negative cells positively selected for CCR7 and excluded terminally differentiated effector memory CD45RA+ cells. This CDR3 is built from 12 residues. Germline V lookup: CDR1 SGHNT, CDR2 YYREEE (reference sequence). The V gene lost 0 bases and the J gene lost 4 bases, with 4 bases spanning the gap. TCRdb's copy holds only in-frame clones and misses some; the assay was immunoSEQ multiplex PCR. The sample yields approximately 650,000 clones, around 95% seen once.

The TCR originated in a woman in her 30s in good health. This chain uses TRBV5-4 with TRBJ1-1; D not certain. Sample: naive CD8+ T cells sorted from blood. CDR3 sequence reads: CASSLDPTEAFF. In DNA form, the CDR3 reads TGTGCCAGCAGCTTGGATCCCACTGAAGCTTTCTTT.